The 19 T cell receptor beta chains in this list originate from one sample, sequenced in a study of cytomegalovirus exposure and HLA in healthy donors. In the PCR, 60 Vbeta and 13 Jbeta primers were used. The data were produced by immunoSEQ multiplex PCR, yet TCRdb's version contains in-frame clones alone and is incomplete. The table has over 150,000 clones, about four fifths seen once. The sequenced sample consisted of PBMCs. The receptor source for this set is a man in his fifties or sixties in good health and CMV-seropositive.

V and J are TRBV28 and TRBJ1-5, with D uncertain. V lost 7 bases and J 0 bases, leaving 16 bases between the germline ends. The CDR3 is made up of 16 amino acids. Germline V lookup: CDR1 MDHEN, CDR2 SYDVKM. The CDR3 reads CASTFAGKVSNQPQHF. The CDR3 DNA sequence: TGTGCCAGCACCTTCGCGGGTAAAGTTAGCAATCAGCCCCAGCATTTT.

CDR3 DNA sequence: TGTGCCAGTAGTTGGACAGGGAGATATAGCAATCAGCCCCAGCATTTT. It translates to CASSWTGRYSNQPQHF. The J gene is TRBJ1-5, the V gene TRBV19, with 8 bases fitting TRBD1. Germline CDR1 LNHDA, CDR2 SQIVND (reference sequence). This CDR3 comprises 16 residues. V gave up 5 bases and J gave up 0 bases; unmatched junction bases: 6.

This chain joins TRBV4-1 and TRBJ1-5, with D uncertain. The CDR3 contains 16 residues. The germline gives CDR1 MGHRA, CDR2 YSYEKL. The germline V and J ends were trimmed by 0 bases and 1 base, with 10 bases remaining between them. The CDR3 is CASSQDRYGSNQPQHF. In DNA form, the CDR3 reads TGCGCCAGCAGCCAAGATCGTTACGGGAGCAATCAGCCCCAGCATTTT.

The chain combines TRBV6-6 with TRBJ1-2; 7 bases agree with TRBD1. Germline V gene data show CDR1 as MNHNY and CDR2 as SVGAGI (reference sequence). The V gene end was trimmed by 3 bases and the J gene end by 8 bases; junction bases not matched to a gene: 6. This CDR3 is 13 amino acids long. CDR3 protein: CASSYLTGDGYTF. As DNA, the CDR3 is TGTGCCAGCAGTTATCTAACAGGGGACGGCTACACCTTC.

V usage is TRBV5-5 and J usage is TRBJ2-3, with 13 bases lining up with TRBD2. Germline CDR1 SGHKS, CDR2 YYEKEE (reference sequence). The CDR3 length is 16 residues. V gave up 4 bases and J gave up 5 bases; unmatched junction bases: 7. CDR3 DNA: TGTGCCAGCAGCGCAGGACTAGCGGGGGCCCTAGATACGCAGTATTTT. Its translation: CASSAGLAGALDTQYF.

The chain joins TRBV30 to TRBJ1-2, with D maybe TRBD1 (6 bases). Germline lookup yields CDR1 GTSNPN and CDR2 SVGIG (reference sequence). Deletions cut 0 bases from V and 7 bases from J, with 15 bases between. The CDR3 consists of 14 residues. CDR3: CAWSVVWGGGGYTF. CDR3 sequence (DNA): TGTGCCTGGAGTGTAGTTTGGGGGGGCGGTGGCTACACCTTC.

This clone occurred once. This chain connects TRBV19 to TRBJ2-7; 7 bases align to TRBD1. This CDR3 has 14 residues. Unmatched junction bases numbered 5, after V lost 5 bases and J lost 1 base. In germline, CDR1 is LNHDA, CDR2 SQIVND (reference sequence). CDR3 loop: CASSYPGQSYEQYF. CDR3 bases: TGTGCCAGTAGTTACCCGGGACAGTCCTACGAGCAGTACTTC.

The J gene is TRBJ2-3, the V gene TRBV1; the listed D gene, TRBD2, was not tested against the DNA. TRBV1 is a recognized pseudogene. The CDR3 spans 15 residues. Here the CDR3 DNA reads TGCACCAGCAGCCAAGTAAGCGGGGGCCGATATACGCAGTATTTT. Its translation: CTSSQVSGGRYTQYF.

The V and J genes are TRBV19 and TRBJ2-2, with 9 bases that match TRBD1. CDR1 is LNHDA, CDR2 SQIVND, per germline (reference sequence). V shed 8 bases, J shed 7 bases, and the junction held 8 bases outside the gene matches. The CDR3 length is 14 residues. CDR3 protein: CASAGTGLGGELFF. The CDR3 coding sequence is TGTGCCAGTGCCGGGACAGGGTTGGGCGGGGAGCTGTTTTTT.

The genes are TRBV5-1 and TRBJ2-3, with TRBD1 matching 7 bases. J was trimmed by 2 bases and V by 4 bases; bases with no gene match: 10. Germline lookup yields CDR1 SGHRS and CDR2 YFSETQ. The CDR3 loop spans 16 amino acids. CDR3: CASSPRQGLNTDTQYF. CDR3 DNA: TGCGCCAGCAGCCCAAGACAGGGCCTTAACACAGATACGCAGTATTTT.

The chain links TRBV7-2 to TRBJ1-5, with no clear D. The CDR3 totals 16 residues. Trimming shortened V by 2 bases and J by 4 bases, and 15 bases separated the two germline ends. Germline CDR1 reads SGHTA; CDR2 reads FQGNSA. In DNA, the CDR3 is TGTGCCAGCAGCTTAAGGTCCCTTGCGGGGAATCAGCCCCAGCATTTT. This gives the protein CASSLRSLAGNQPQHF.

The V and J genes are TRBV19 and TRBJ1-5; TRBD1 might be the D (6 bases). Germline assignment: CDR1 LNHDA and CDR2 SQIVND (reference sequence). Trimming took off 8 bases at V and 6 bases at J, with 11 bases between the two ends. The CDR3 totals 12 residues. CDR3 nucleotide sequence: TGTGCCAGTGCACAGGGTACTCAGCCCCAGCATTTT. Its protein is CASAQGTQPQHF.

The J gene is TRBJ2-7, the V gene TRBV10-1; 7 nucleotides match TRBD2. This CDR3 is built from 14 residues. CDR1 is WNHNN and CDR2 is SYGVQD in the germline V gene (reference sequence). Trimming at V came to 7 bases and at J to 1 base, leaving 7 bases not matched to a gene. The CDR3 protein is CASMGRGGSYEQYF. The DNA for the CDR3 is TGCGCCAGCATGGGGAGGGGCGGTTCCTACGAGCAGTACTTC.

The CDR3 DNA reads TGTGCCAGCAGCGCCAAGTCGGGGGATAACACCGGGGAGCTGTTTTTT. The encoded protein is CASSAKSGDNTGELFF. The chain is built from TRBV9 and TRBJ2-2, with a weak D call TRBD2 (6 bases). V was cut by 3 bases and J by 2 bases, with 14 bases left in between. CDR3 size: 16 residues. CDR1 SGDLS and CDR2 YYNGEE come from the germline V gene.

This chain joins TRBV30 and TRBJ2-7; the match to TRBD2 covers 9 bases. The germline gives CDR1 GTSNPN, CDR2 SVGIG (reference sequence). This CDR3 has 16 amino acids. V was clipped by 5 bases and J by 0 bases; unmatched bases: 11. The CDR3 DNA is TGTGCCTGGGGGGACGGGACTAGCTGGAGCTCCTACGAGCAGTACTTC. The encoded protein is CAWGDGTSWSSYEQYF.

Turning to this clone: This sample also contains other DNA sequences that code for the same CDR3. The chain employs TRBV28 and TRBJ1-1; 10 nucleotides match TRBD1. Germline V gene data show CDR1 as MDHEN and CDR2 as SYDVKM. V lost 3 bases to trimming and J lost 4 bases; unmatched junction nucleotides: 2. CDR3 length equals 14 residues. The CDR3 DNA reads as TGTGCCAGCAGTTTGACAGGGGGCGGCACTGAAGCTTTCTTT. It specifies CASSLTGGGTEAFF. The full variable domain, rest sourced from reference TRBV28 and TRBJ1-1, is DVKVTQSSRYLVKRTGEKVFLECVQDMDHENMFWYRQDPGLGLRLIYFSYDVKMKEKGDIPEGYSVSREKKERFSLILESASTNQTSMYLCASSLTGGGTEAFFGQGTRLTVV.

This chain uses TRBV28 with TRBJ1-1, with 8 bases that match TRBD1. CDR1 MDHEN and CDR2 SYDVKM come from the germline V gene. This CDR3 region has 16 residues. V lost 1 base to trimming and J lost 0 bases; unmatched junction nucleotides: 4. The CDR3 bases are TGTGCCAGCAGTTTATCCGGACAGGGCATGAACACTGAAGCTTTCTTT. Translation gives CASSLSGQGMNTEAFF. The complete variable domain, with remaining parts taken from reference TRBV28 and TRBJ1-1, reads DVKVTQSSRYLVKRTGEKVFLECVQDMDHENMFWYRQDPGLGLRLIYFSYDVKMKEKGDIPEGYSVSREKKERFSLILESASTNQTSMYLCASSLSGQGMNTEAFFGQGTRLTVV.

V and J are TRBV6-5 and TRBJ2-7; TRBD1 agrees at 7 bases. The V gene end was trimmed by 5 bases and the J gene end by 2 bases; junction bases not matched to a gene: 6. CDR3 length: 14 residues. CDR1 MNHEY and CDR2 SVGAGI come from the germline V gene. Here the CDR3 reads CASSITTGAYEQYF. The CDR3 nucleotides are TGTGCCAGCAGTATCACAACAGGGGCCTACGAGCAGTACTTC.

V and J are TRBV5-1 and TRBJ1-4; D is possibly TRBD1 (6 bases). Germline V CDR1 and CDR2: SGHRS, YFSETQ. With 4 bases removed from V and 5 bases from J, the gap between germline ends came to 15 bases. CDR3 size: 15 residues. CDR3 in amino acids: CASSEIRGANEKLFF. Here the CDR3 DNA reads TGCGCCAGCAGCGAGATACGGGGGGCAAATGAAAAACTGTTTTTT.